The rows below give T cell receptor beta chains drawn from one sample of a study of T-cell reconstitution after alpha-beta-depleted transplantation in children. In TCRdb, the PCR reads were re-called with MiXCR into one record per CDR3 protein. In the table there are around 600,000 distinct CDR3 sequences, under 25% of which are singletons. The sequencing here drew on PBMCs, mostly from graft donor cells, taken 360 days after TCRalphabeta/CD19-depleted stem cell transplant. The source of these receptors is a boy younger than two who had a stem cell transplant for acute myeloid leukemia, so the T cells may come from the graft donor. The CDR3 runs from the conserved cysteine through the conserved F or W. A D gene is named only where the DNA matches it firmly. Clone size is not always given. Where it is, it says once, few, many or a class for expanded clones.

d_gene	v_gene	j_gene	abundance	CDR3nt	CDR3aa
TRBD1	TRBV15	TRBJ2-1	few	TGTGCCACCAGCGAGGGACAGCCACCCTACAATGAGCAGTTCTTC	CATSEGQPPYNEQFF
.	TRBV7-2	TRBJ2-1	.	TGTGCCAGCAGCTTAGTTGGGCAGGGGATCAATGAGCAGTTCTTC	CASSLVGQGINEQFF
TRBD2	TRBV7-6	TRBJ2-7	.	TGTGCCAGCAGCTTAGGCGGAGCGGGGGGTTACGAGCAGTACTTC	CASSLGGAGGYEQYF
.	TRBV5-1	TRBJ2-1	.	TGCGCCAGCAGCTTGGATGGGGAGAATGAGCAGTTCTTC	CASSLDGENEQFF
.	TRBV4-3	TRBJ2-3	once	TGCGCCAGCAGCCAAGGGCGACTGTGGGACGGCAGCAGCACAGATACGCAGTATTTT	CASSQGRLWDGSSTDTQYF
.	TRBV18	TRBJ2-3	few	TGTGCCAGCTCACACCCGGGGTCCACAGATACGCAGTATTTT	CASSHPGSTDTQYF
TRBD2	TRBV24-1	TRBJ2-1	.	TGTGCCACCAGTGGGCTGACTAGCGGGGGGGTTTACAATGAGCAGTTCTTC	CATSGLTSGGVYNEQFF
.	TRBV6-1	TRBJ2-3	few	TGTGCCAGCAGTGGCGGGACTCGCACAGATACGCAGTATTTT	CASSGGTRTDTQYF
.	TRBV6-1	TRBJ2-5	many	TGTGCCAGCAGTGAACTCGGGCAGCTACAAGAGACCCAGTACTTC	CASSELGQLQETQYF
TRBD2	TRBV7-6	TRBJ2-5	.	TGTGCCAGCAGCTTAGGGAGCGCTAGCGGCGAGACCCAGTACTTC	CASSLGSASGETQYF
.	TRBV6-1	TRBJ2-7	few	TGTGCCAGCAGTCGTTTGGGGGCTCTCTACGAGCAGTACTTC	CASSRLGALYEQYF
.	TRBV6-2/TRBV6-3	TRBJ2-3	many	TGTGCCAGCAGTTACTCAAAAGAGCGTTTTGGGGATACGCAGTATTTT	CASSYSKERFGDTQYF
.	TRBV11-2	TRBJ2-3	many	TGTGCCAGCAGCTTATTAAGACAGGACACAGATACGCAGTATTTT	CASSLLRQDTDTQYF
.	TRBV21-1	TRBJ2-1	.	TGTGCCAGCAGCAAAGGACATCCCTACAATGAGCAGTTCTTC	CASSKGHPYNEQFF
.	TRBV12-3/TRBV12-4	TRBJ2-3	.	TGTGCCAGCAGTGTCTCAGGCGAAGATACGCAGTATTTT	CASSVSGEDTQYF
TRBD2	TRBV24-1	TRBJ2-1	.	TGTGCCACCAGTGACTACCGGAGTGGCGGGGGGGCCAGGAATGAGCAGTTCTTC	CATSDYRSGGGARNEQFF
.	TRBV12-3/TRBV12-4	TRBJ2-7	many	TGTGCCAGCAGCCACGGGGTGCCGGCTGTCGGAGGGTACTTC	CASSHGVPAVGGYF
.	TRBV6-5	TRBJ1-2	few	TGTGCCAGCAGTTACGACAGGACCAACTATGGCTACACCTTC	CASSYDRTNYGYTF
TRBD2	TRBV12-3/TRBV12-4	TRBJ2-7	few	TGTGCCAGCACCCTCGGGGCTCTAGCGGGGGTCAGCTCCTACGAGCAGTACTTC	CASTLGALAGVSSYEQYF
.	TRBV5-4	TRBJ2-2	.	TGTGCCAGCAGATCCTACGGGGGTGCCGGGGAGCTGTTTTTT	CASRSYGGAGELFF
TRBD2	TRBV5-6	TRBJ2-5	many	TGTGCCAGCAGCTTGCTCGGCGGGGGGGACCTTTGGTACCAAGAGACCCAGTACTTC	CASSLLGGGDLWYQETQYF
TRBD1	TRBV4-3	TRBJ2-4	.	TGCGCCAGCAGCCAAGAGAGCAGGGGGAACATTCAGTACTTC	CASSQESRGNIQYF
TRBD2	TRBV20-1	TRBJ2-7	few	TGCAGTGCCTCGGGACTAGCTTTTCCCTTTGAGCAGTACTTC	CSASGLAFPFEQYF
.	TRBV6-1	TRBJ2-7	.	TGTGCCAGCAGACGGGCCCCTCAGACCTACGAGCAGTACTTC	CASRRAPQTYEQYF
.	TRBV10-3	TRBJ2-5	many	TGTGCCATCAGTGCTGAAAGACAGGGTGGAGGGCGGACCCAGTACTTC	CAISAERQGGGRTQYF
.	TRBV20-1	TRBJ1-1	few	TGCAGTGCGTGCCTCTTAGGGAAGTCCGCTGAAGCTTTCTTT	CSACLLGKSAEAFF
TRBD2	TRBV12-3/TRBV12-4	TRBJ2-7	few	TGTGCCAGCAGTACCGGGACTAGCGGCGAGCAGTACTTC	CASSTGTSGEQYF
.	TRBV7-9	TRBJ2-1	.	TGTGCCAGCAGAGCTCGGGGGCCCTCCTGCAATGAGCAGTTCTTC	CASRARGPSCNEQFF